The 27 T cell receptor beta chains below all came from one sample that was sequenced in a study of regulatory T cells in long-lasting Graves disease. Combining iRepertoire HTBI primers with Arm-PCR of CDR3 regions, the authors built TCR beta libraries. TCRdb passed the multiplex PCR reads through MiXCR, listing each CDR3 protein once. Counted here are hundreds of thousands of distinct CDR3 sequences, 25% to 30% occurring once; the ten biggest clones make up around 42%. Stated time point: persistent/refractory GD, antithyroid drugs over 5 years with positive TRAb. Making the TCR library involved RNA that had been extracted from PBMCs. The sequences come from peripheral blood mononuclear cells (PBMCs), collected when the disease was refractory, from a patient treated with antithyroid drugs. The receptors were sampled from a female donor with Graves disease.

This clonotype appeared once. An end of the junction does not agree with germline; a read error may underlie this. The rearrangement joins TRBV6-5 to TRBJ2-5, with TRBD1 matching 9 bases. This CDR3 comprises 13 residues. CDR1 and CDR2 from the germline V gene are MNHEY and SVGAGI. DNA of the CDR3: TGTGCCAGCAGTTACACCACCGGACAGGGGACAATCTTC. The encoded protein is CASSYTTGQGTIF.

This clonotype was observed a few times. The CDR3 is CASSGQGTDTQYF. For the CDR3, the DNA is TGTGCCAGCAGTGGGCAGGGAACAGATACGCAGTATTTT. The V call is TRBV2, the J call TRBJ2-3; tentatively, D is TRBD1 (5 bases). Trimming shortened V by 4 bases and J by 3 bases, and 8 bases separated the two germline ends. Germline CDR1 SNHLY, CDR2 FYNNEI. The CDR3 has 13 residues.

The chain employs TRBV7-9 and TRBJ1-6; D is perhaps TRBD1 (6 bases). Trimming cost V 5 bases and J 7 bases, with 15 bases left between them. The CDR3 spans 15 residues. Germline V CDR1 and CDR2: SEHNR, FQNEAQ (reference sequence). The CDR3: CASSPPGQINSPLHF. The CDR3 DNA sequence: TGTGCCAGCAGCCCGCCTGGACAGATCAATTCACCCCTCCACTTT. Drawing the rest from reference TRBV7-9 and TRBJ1-6, the complete variable domain is DTGVSQNPRHKITKRGQNVTFRCDPISEHNRLYWYRQTLGQGPEFLTYFQNEAQLEKSRLLSDRFSAERPKGSFSTLEIQRTEQGDSAMYLCASSPPGQINSPLHFGNGTRLTVT.

At least ten counts were recorded for this clonotype. V gene TRBV12-3 or TRBV12-4 combines with J gene TRBJ1-1; TRBD1 matches at 12 bases. Germline trimming cut 6 bases from V and 5 bases from J; bases unmatched to any gene: 16. The CDR3 has 18 amino acids. The CDR3 protein is CASRRRTGTGGGKTEAFF. CDR3 DNA sequence: TGTGCCAGCAGGCGCAGAACCGGGACAGGGGGCGGGAAGACTGAAGCTTTCTTT.

With regard to this clonotype: A single base separates this from a much larger clone, so it may be a read error. This chain links TRBV2 with TRBJ2-2; 9 bases agree with TRBD1. In germline, CDR1 is SNHLY, CDR2 FYNNEI. The CDR3 is 14 residues long. CDR3 sequence (DNA): TGTGCCAGCAGTACAGGGGGCAGGACCGGGGAGCTGCTTTTT. The encoded protein is CASSTGGRTGELLF.

This clonotype was observed many times. The rearrangement uses TRBV20-1 and TRBJ1-2; TRBD1 agrees at 8 bases. The V gene end was trimmed by 6 bases and the J gene end by 8 bases; junction bases not matched to a gene: 5. The length of the CDR3 is 11 residues. The germline gives CDR1 DFQATT, CDR2 SNEGSKA (reference sequence). CDR3 sequence (DNA): TGCAGTGCCGCAGGGGGCGCGGGCTACACCTTC. Protein sequence: CSAAGGAGYTF.

In its sample, this clonotype was seen many times. This CDR3 is CASSDGSYEQYF. CDR3 bases: TGTGCCAGCTCGGACGGATCCTACGAGCAGTACTTC. V is TRBV2 and J is TRBJ2-7; no clear D gene. This CDR3 region has 12 residues. Trimming removed 8 bases from V and 1 base from J, with 9 bases in between. Per germline, CDR1 SNHLY and CDR2 FYNNEI.

This chain uses TRBV27 with TRBJ1-2; tentatively, D is TRBD1 (6 bases). V lost 8 bases and J 4 bases, leaving 14 bases between the germline ends. The CDR3 totals 13 residues. CDR1 and CDR2 (germline): MNHEY, SMNVEV (reference sequence). The CDR3: CASLSGGPYGYTF. The CDR3 nucleotides are TGTGCCAGCCTCTCCGGGGGGCCCTATGGCTACACCTTC.

This chain joins TRBV6-1 and TRBJ2-7, with D possibly TRBD1 on 7 matching bases. Germline lookup yields CDR1 MNHNS and CDR2 SASEGT. The length of the CDR3 is 14 residues. V was pared by 3 bases and J by 8 bases, with 17 bases between. The DNA for the CDR3 is TGTGCCAGCAGTGAGATGGACAGGCGGGGAAAGCAGTACTTC. It encodes CASSEMDRRGKQYF.

V usage is TRBV9 and J usage is TRBJ2-2; TRBD2 agrees at 8 bases. Germline trimming cut 0 bases from V and 0 bases from J; bases unmatched to any gene: 4. The germline V gene encodes CDR1 SGDLS and CDR2 YYNGEE. This CDR3 has 17 amino acids. As DNA, the CDR3 is TGTGCCAGCAGCGTAGTCGGTAGCGGGGCGAACACCGGGGAGCTGTTTTTT. This gives the protein CASSVVGSGANTGELFF.

The chain carries TRBV6-9 and TRBJ2-7; 13 bases map to TRBD2. Germline values: CDR1 MNHGY, CDR2 SVAAGI. Trimming cost V 3 bases and J 4 bases; bases outside gene matches: 9. The CDR3 runs to 17 residues. The CDR3 bases are TGTGCCAGCAGTTACGCGCCCGGGACTAGCGGGAATTACGAGCAGTACTTC. Protein: CASSYAPGTSGNYEQYF.

As for this clonotype: A much more abundant neighbour one base away suggests this may be a read error. It is likely a read error, because the conserved phenylalanine at the end of the CDR3 is missing. The chain links TRBV20-1 to TRBJ1-1; unclear D gene. The CDR3 covers 13 residues. V was pared by 0 bases and J by 1 base, with 6 bases between. The germline CDR1 and CDR2 sequences are DFQATT and SNEGSKA (reference sequence). The DNA for the CDR3 is TGCAGTGCTAGAGAGGCAGGGAACACTGAAGCTTTCTCT. Translated, it gives CSAREAGNTEAFS.

This clonotype was seen repeatedly, ten times or more. The rearrangement joins TRBV6-2 or TRBV6-3 to TRBJ1-1; the match to TRBD1 covers 7 bases. The ends lost 6 bases at V and 2 bases at J; junction bases unmatched: 6. The CDR3 spans 14 residues. The germline V gene has CDR1 MNHEY and CDR2 SVGEGT. CDR3 residues: CASRSTGSNTEAFF. The CDR3 DNA reads TGTGCCAGCAGGTCGACAGGGAGCAACACTGAAGCTTTCTTT.

The chain links TRBV12-3 or TRBV12-4 to TRBJ2-4; D possibly matches TRBD1 or TRBD2 (7 bases each). Trimming pared 4 bases from V and 6 bases from J, leaving 13 bases between. The CDR3 runs to 14 residues. The CDR3 region has the DNA TGTGCCAGCAGTTCGCAGGGGGGGGGAAACATTCAGTACTTC. It encodes CASSSQGGGNIQYF.

At least ten counts were recorded for this clonotype. This chain connects TRBV2 to TRBJ2-5; 11 bases match TRBD2. The CDR3 spans 14 residues. The J segment lost 4 bases and the V segment lost 4 bases, leaving 2 bases of the junction unmatched. Germline assignment: CDR1 SNHLY and CDR2 FYNNEI. This CDR3 is CASSALAGGETQYF. The CDR3 region has the DNA TGTGCCAGCAGTGCTCTAGCGGGAGGAGAGACCCAGTACTTC.

This clonotype was counted a few times. This chain links TRBV29-1 with TRBJ1-3; the match to TRBD1 covers 7 bases. Germline CDR1 is SQVTM and CDR2 is ANQGSEA. The CDR3 loop spans 13 amino acids. Trimming took 5 bases from V and 4 from J; bases not matched to a gene: 5. The CDR3 reads CSVLGGSGNTIYF. CDR3 DNA: TGCAGCGTTCTAGGGGGCTCGGGAAACACCATATATTTT.

This chain uses TRBV6-1 with TRBJ1-2; TRBD1 is a possible D gene (5 bases). Deletions cut 8 bases from V and 6 bases from J, with 16 bases between. The CDR3 is 13 amino acids. Per germline, CDR1 MNHNS and CDR2 SASEGT. The CDR3 loop is CASGARREHGYTF. The DNA of the CDR3 is TGTGCCAGCGGGGCGAGGAGGGAGCATGGCTACACCTTC.

The rearrangement uses TRBV6-6 and TRBJ1-2; TRBD1 matches 7 bases. Germline V gene lookup returns CDR1 MNHNY and CDR2 SVGAGI (reference sequence). The CDR3 runs 17 residues. With V trimmed by 6 bases and J by 0 bases, 13 bases remained unmatched. CDR3 loop: CASSRDPGTESNYGYTF. The CDR3 nucleotides are TGTGCCAGCAGCAGGGACCCCGGGACAGAGTCTAACTATGGCTACACCTTC.

This clonotype was counted a few times. In DNA form, the CDR3 reads TGCAGTGCTAGAGATCGGCGGTCTAGCGGGAGTTTAGGCGAGCAGTACTTC. Translating gives CSARDRRSSGSLGEQYF. The chain uses TRBV20-1 and TRBJ2-7; 10 nucleotides line up with TRBD2. This CDR3 has 17 amino acids. After removal of 0 bases from V and 6 bases from J, the junction contained 14 bases not matched to a gene. Germline V gene lookup returns CDR1 DFQATT and CDR2 SNEGSKA (reference sequence).

As DNA, the CDR3 is TGTGCCAGCAGTGAATCCGGGGCAGTGGGCTGGGGAGAGCAGTACTTC. This translates into CASSESGAVGWGEQYF. This chain joins TRBV6-2 or TRBV6-3 and TRBJ2-7; D might be TRBD1 or TRBD2, each matching 5 bases. The germline CDR1 and CDR2 sequences are MNHEY and SVGEGT. This CDR3 is 16 amino acids long. Trimming took off 5 bases at V and 7 bases at J, with 24 bases between the two ends.

As to this clonotype: A read error is possible here, since a much larger clone lies one base away. The J gene is TRBJ1-2, the V gene TRBV10-3, with D perhaps matching TRBD1 (5 bases). The CDR3 loop spans 14 amino acids. In germline, CDR1 is ENHRY, CDR2 SYGVKD. Trimming pared 0 bases from V and 8 bases from J, leaving 13 bases between. The CDR3 region is CAISESIGEYGYTF. The CDR3 DNA sequence: TGTGCCATCAGTGAGTCTATAGGGGAATACGGCTACACCTTC.

V gene TRBV6-1 combines with J gene TRBJ1-4; 7 bases are a match to TRBD1. CDR1 is MNHNS and CDR2 is SASEGT in the germline V gene. The J segment lost 4 bases and the V segment lost 2 bases, leaving 13 bases of the junction unmatched. The CDR3 loop spans 18 amino acids. This CDR3 reads CASSESRLRTGFNEKLFF. The CDR3 nucleotides read TGTGCCAGCAGTGAAAGCCGCCTCCGGACAGGCTTTAATGAAAAACTGTTTTTT.

This clonotype was picked up a small number of times. The rearrangement links TRBV7-9 to TRBJ1-2; D remains unclear. The length of the CDR3 is 15 residues. Germline V gene sequence: CDR1 SEHNR, CDR2 FQNEAQ (reference sequence). V was pared by 2 bases and J by 2 bases, with 12 bases between. The DNA of the CDR3 is TGTGCCAGCAGCTTATTCTCCAGAGAGAACTATGGCTACACCTTC. Encoded protein: CASSLFSRENYGYTF. Full variable domain (remainder filled in from reference TRBV7-9 and TRBJ1-2): DTGVSQNPRHKITKRGQNVTFRCDPISEHNRLYWYRQTLGQGPEFLTYFQNEAQLEKSRLLSDRFSAERPKGSFSTLEIQRTEQGDSAMYLCASSLFSRENYGYTFGSGTRLTVV.

The sample holds many counts of this clonotype. This sequence joins TRBV3-1 and TRBJ1-2; 8 nucleotides agree with TRBD1. Germline V CDR1 and CDR2: LGHDT, YNNKEL (reference sequence). V was pared by 2 bases and J by 4 bases, with 3 bases of the junction left unmatched. The CDR3 runs to 14 residues. The chain's CDR3 is CASSQWDRTYGYTF. The CDR3 DNA follows: TGTGCCAGCAGCCAATGGGACAGGACCTATGGCTACACCTTC.

The table lists this clonotype with a few counts. CDR3 coding DNA: TGTGCCAGCAGTGACCCCGGACACGATGGCTACACCTTC. Protein sequence: CASSDPGHDGYTF. The chain combines TRBV6-4 with TRBJ1-2; D is possibly TRBD1 (5 bases). This CDR3 region has 13 residues. Germline V gene sequence: CDR1 MRHNA, CDR2 SNTAGT. Trimming removed 2 bases at V and 6 bases at J, with 10 bases between.

This clonotype was found many times. The chain couples TRBV28 to TRBJ1-1; 8 nucleotides line up with TRBD1. The length of the CDR3 is 16 residues. Germline CDR1 MDHEN, CDR2 SYDVKM. V lost 5 bases and J lost 4; bases outside the gene matches: 12. The CDR3 bases are TGTGCCAGCAGTCTTCGACAGGGGCCCTACAGCACTGAAGCTTTCTTT. It specifies CASSLRQGPYSTEAFF.

On this clonotype: The junction departs from the called germline gene at one end, perhaps through a read error. The rearrangement joins TRBV12-3 or TRBV12-4 to TRBJ1-2; D uncertain. This CDR3 has 13 residues. In DNA form, the CDR3 reads TGTGCCAGCAGCCGAACCTTCAACTATGGCTACGCCTTC. This codes for CASSRTFNYGYAF.